These 20 T cell receptor beta chains share one sample of origin, sequenced in a study of T cell changes during pregnancy in multiple sclerosis. The table came from immunoSEQ multiplex PCR; TCRdb's copy has only in-frame clones and leaves some out. The table shows about 51,000 clones, with around 93% occurring only once. The sample was peripheral blood, taken in the second trimester of pregnancy. The origin of the receptors is a female donor with multiple sclerosis, enrolled in a pregnancy study.

The rearrangement links TRBV7-9 to TRBJ2-2, with a tentative D call TRBD1 (7 bases). V was shortened by 7 bases and J by 6 bases, with 18 bases between the two germline ends. The CDR3 is made up of 15 amino acids. Germline V CDR1 and CDR2: SEHNR, FQNEAQ (reference sequence). Here the CDR3 DNA reads TGTGCCAGCAAGGACAGGAGGGATGAGGCCGGGGAGCTGTTTTTT. Protein sequence: CASKDRRDEAGELFF.

V usage is TRBV5-4 and J usage is TRBJ2-6; 10 nucleotides align to TRBD1. The CDR3 has 17 residues. Germline V gene lookup returns CDR1 SGHNT and CDR2 YYREEE (reference sequence). V gave up 5 bases and J gave up 3 bases; unmatched junction bases: 8. The DNA for the CDR3 is TGTGCCAGCAGGTCGGGGACAGGGGAAGGTGGGGCCAACGTCCTGACTTTC. Amino acids: CASRSGTGEGGANVLTF.

The chain carries TRBV18 and TRBJ2-7, with D perhaps TRBD1 (6 bases). Per germline, CDR1 KGHSH and CDR2 LQKENI. V lost 6 bases and J lost 1, with 16 bases in between. The CDR3 totals 15 residues. CDR3 in amino acids: CASSSGPRGSYEQYF. CDR3 bases: TGTGCCAGCTCCTCCGGGCCCAGGGGATCCTACGAGCAGTACTTC.

This chain uses TRBV27 with TRBJ2-1, with 7 bases matching TRBD2. This CDR3 has 15 amino acids. Germline trimming cut 6 bases from V and 5 bases from J; bases unmatched to any gene: 10. Germline-derived CDR1 and CDR2 are MNHEY and SMNVEV (reference sequence). CDR3 protein: CASSPGEGPHNEQFF. The CDR3 nucleotides read TGTGCCAGCAGCCCGGGGGAGGGCCCCCACAATGAGCAGTTCTTC.

This chain uses TRBV14 with TRBJ2-7; D uncertain. Trimming took 0 bases from V and 6 from J, leaving 18 bases between them. The length of the CDR3 is 16 residues. The germline V gene has CDR1 SGHDN and CDR2 FVKESK. The CDR3 region is CASSQDLESSSREQYF. CDR3 DNA: TGTGCCAGCAGCCAAGATTTGGAGTCGTCATCGCGCGAGCAGTACTTC.

The chain joins TRBV5-6 to TRBJ2-1; 7 bases fit TRBD2. This CDR3 is built from 18 residues. From germline, CDR1 is SGHDT and CDR2 YYEEEE. V gave up 4 bases and J gave up 2 bases; unmatched junction bases: 15. The DNA for the CDR3 is TGTGCCAGCAGCCGCGTCGCTAGCGGAGAGGGGACCTACAATGAGCAGTTCTTC. This translates into CASSRVASGEGTYNEQFF.

The V gene is TRBV7-2, the J gene TRBJ2-5; D remains unclear. The J call may not be correct, given that the DNA end is closer to TRBJ2-7. Looked up from germline, CDR1 is SGHTA and CDR2 is FQGNSA. This CDR3 has 13 residues. The CDR3 reads CASSLGLHYEQYF. The CDR3 DNA follows: TGTGCCAGCAGCTTAGGACTTCACTACGAGCAGTACTTC.

J is TRBJ1-4 and V is TRBV25-1; 10 nucleotides match TRBD1. Germline V gives CDR1 MGHDK, CDR2 SYGVNS. CDR3 length equals 18 residues. Trimming at V came to 3 bases and at J to 0 bases, leaving 7 bases not matched to a gene. CDR3 amino acids: CASSELGTGVTTNEKLFF. The CDR3 nucleotides read TGTGCCAGCAGTGAGCTTGGGACAGGGGTAACAACTAATGAAAAACTGTTTTTT.

This rearrangement joins TRBV27 to TRBJ2-3; 16 positions match TRBD2. The germline V gene encodes CDR1 MNHEY and CDR2 SMNVEV (reference sequence). The CDR3 extends over 17 amino acids. The V and J ends lost 6 bases and 4 bases, in that order; junction bases with no gene match: 7. CDR3 region: CASRGAGTSGRADTQYF. DNA of the CDR3: TGTGCCAGCAGGGGGGCAGGGACTAGCGGGAGGGCAGATACGCAGTATTTT.

The chain employs TRBV27 and TRBJ2-7; D gene ambiguous. The V gene lost 6 bases and the J gene lost 5 bases, with 11 bases spanning the gap. The CDR3 is made up of 12 amino acids. Germline V gives CDR1 MNHEY, CDR2 SMNVEV (reference sequence). This CDR3 is CASSRLGHEQYF. CDR3 in DNA: TGTGCCAGCAGCCGGTTGGGCCACGAGCAGTACTTC.

This chain uses TRBV6-1 with TRBJ1-4, with 8 nucleotides matching TRBD1. The V and J ends lost 5 bases and 7 bases, in that order; junction bases with no gene match: 9. Germline CDR1 and CDR2: MNHNS and SASEGT. CDR3 length equals 15 residues. The CDR3 DNA sequence: TGTGCCAGCAGTTCCGGGACAGGTGGTGGTGAAAAACTGTTTTTT. Its protein product is CASSSGTGGGEKLFF.

About this clone itself: The junction shows a germline mismatch at one end, possibly a read error. V is TRBV30 and J is TRBJ1-4, with TRBD1 as a possible D gene (5 bases). Germline V CDR1 and CDR2: GTSNPN, SVGIG (reference sequence). There are 14 residues in the CDR3. Here the CDR3 reads CAWSVQPRDEKLLF. In DNA, the CDR3 is TGTGCCTGGAGTGTACAGCCCAGGGATGAAAAACTGCTTTTT.

The chain uses TRBV7-2 and TRBJ2-7; D not certain. Germline V gives CDR1 SGHTA, CDR2 FQGNSA. The V gene lost 4 bases and the J gene lost 6 bases, with 10 bases spanning the gap. This CDR3 has 12 amino acids. The chain's CDR3 is CASSSFTGEQYF. The CDR3 coding sequence is TGTGCCAGCAGCTCCTTTACCGGCGAGCAGTACTTC.

The chain combines TRBV27 with TRBJ2-3, with TRBD2 matching 8 bases. J gave up 3 bases and V 1 base, and 6 bases lay outside the gene matches. Germline V CDR1 and CDR2: MNHEY, SMNVEV (reference sequence). CDR3 size: 16 residues. The CDR3 region is CASSLFAGGETDTQYF. The CDR3 DNA is TGTGCCAGCAGTTTATTCGCGGGAGGTGAGACAGATACGCAGTATTTT.

The chain carries TRBV7-9 and TRBJ2-1; 14 bases fit TRBD2. The CDR3 totals 17 residues. V lost 1 base and J lost 9; bases outside the gene matches: 8. The germline CDR1 and CDR2 sequences are SEHNR and FQNEAQ (reference sequence). CDR3 in amino acids: CASSLGGLAGDFFEQFF. The CDR3 DNA sequence: TGTGCCAGCAGCTTAGGGGGACTAGCGGGGGATTTTTTTGAGCAGTTCTTC.

This clone was detected a few times. J is TRBJ1-1 and V is TRBV10-2, with D unclear. V was trimmed by 4 bases and J by 0 bases, leaving 9 bases between them. Germline V gives CDR1 WSHSY, CDR2 SAAADI. This CDR3 is 14 amino acids long. CDR3 in amino acids: CASSGQALNTEAFF. CDR3 nucleotide sequence: TGCGCCAGCAGTGGACAAGCATTGAACACTGAAGCTTTCTTT.

The chain couples TRBV27 to TRBJ2-1; D unresolved. Germline CDR1 is MNHEY and CDR2 is SMNVEV (reference sequence). This CDR3 contains 14 residues. The V gene lost 1 base and the J gene lost 4 bases, with 8 bases spanning the gap. The CDR3 loop reads CASSLWAGYNEQFF. The CDR3 DNA is TGTGCCAGCAGTTTATGGGCCGGTTACAATGAGCAGTTCTTC.

The chain employs TRBV7-2 and TRBJ2-3; TRBD2 matches 9 bases. With 6 bases clipped from V and 6 bases from J, the junction kept 10 bases outside the gene matches. The germline V gene encodes CDR1 SGHTA and CDR2 FQGNSA. This CDR3 contains 15 residues. CDR3 nucleotide sequence: TGTGCCAGCAGACCAGCTAGCGGGGCGGGGGATACGCAGTATTTT. It is translated as CASRPASGAGDTQYF.

The chain combines TRBV5-8 with TRBJ2-1, with 8 nucleotides matching TRBD1. CDR1 is SGHTS, CDR2 YDEGEE, per germline. J gave up 6 bases and V 5 bases, and 4 bases lay outside the gene matches. The CDR3 has 13 amino acids. CDR3 sequence reads: CASRDRGFNEQFF. The DNA of the CDR3 is TGTGCCAGCAGAGACAGGGGTTTCAATGAGCAGTTCTTC.

This clone was recorded only once. V gene TRBV7-2 combines with J gene TRBJ2-1; TRBD1 matches 7 bases. V dropped 1 base and J dropped 0; count of bases not matched to a gene: 0. The CDR3 covers 15 residues. The germline gives CDR1 SGHTA, CDR2 FQGNSA. In DNA, the CDR3 is TGTGCCAGCAGCTTAGGACAGGGCTCCTACAATGAGCAGTTCTTC. This sequence encodes CASSLGQGSYNEQFF.